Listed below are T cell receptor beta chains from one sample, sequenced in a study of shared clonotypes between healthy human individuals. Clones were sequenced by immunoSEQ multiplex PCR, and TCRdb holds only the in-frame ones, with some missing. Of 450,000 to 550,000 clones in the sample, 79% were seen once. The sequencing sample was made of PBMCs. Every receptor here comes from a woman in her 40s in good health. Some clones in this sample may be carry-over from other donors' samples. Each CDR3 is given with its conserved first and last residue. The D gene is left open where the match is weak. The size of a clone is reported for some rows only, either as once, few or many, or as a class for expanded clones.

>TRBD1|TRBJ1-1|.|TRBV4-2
CASSQGQGANTEAFF
TGTGCCAGCAGCCAAGGACAGGGGGCGAACACTGAAGCTTTCTTT
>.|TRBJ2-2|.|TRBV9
CASSPHRDLRAGELFF
TGTGCCAGCAGCCCTCACAGGGATCTGAGGGCCGGGGAGCTGTTTTTT
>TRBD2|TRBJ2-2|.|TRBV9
CASSVGAGGANTGELFF
TGTGCCAGCAGCGTAGGAGCGGGAGGGGCGAACACCGGGGAGCTGTTTTTT
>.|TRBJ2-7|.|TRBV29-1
CSGPTGYLYEQYF
TGCAGCGGCCCGACAGGATATCTCTACGAGCAGTACTTC
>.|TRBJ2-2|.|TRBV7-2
CASSLDSGNTGELFF
TGTGCCAGCAGCTTGGACAGCGGAAACACCGGGGAGCTGTTTTTT
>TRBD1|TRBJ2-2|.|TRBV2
CASRKGTGGNTGELFF
TGTGCCAGCAGGAAAGGGACAGGGGGTAACACCGGGGAGCTGTTTTTT
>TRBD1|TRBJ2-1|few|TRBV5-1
CASRLGQGAKSGEQFF
TGCGCCAGCAGGCTTGGACAGGGGGCCAAGAGTGGTGAGCAGTTCTTC
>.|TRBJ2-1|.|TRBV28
CASSPGATMRNEQFF
TGTGCCAGCAGCCCAGGGGCGACGATGAGGAATGAGCAGTTCTTC
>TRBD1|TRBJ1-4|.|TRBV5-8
CASSRGQGGRNEKLFF
TGTGCCAGCAGCCGCGGACAGGGGGGGAGGAATGAAAAACTGTTTTTT
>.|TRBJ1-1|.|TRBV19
CASSRGNTEAFF
TGTGCCAGTAGTAGAGGGAACACTGAAGCTTTCTTT
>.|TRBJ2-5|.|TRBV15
CATSTHLGAGETQYF
TGTGCCACCAGCACCCACCTGGGAGCCGGAGAGACCCAGTACTTC
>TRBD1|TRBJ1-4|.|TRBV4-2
CASSPFRGTGVEKLFF
TGTGCCAGCAGCCCCTTTCGAGGGACAGGGGTGGAAAAACTGTTTTTT
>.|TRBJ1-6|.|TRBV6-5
CAISPRGNSPLHF
TGTGCCATATCCCCCAGAGGGAATTCACCCCTCCACTTT
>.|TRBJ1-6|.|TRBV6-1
CASSETSPLHF
TGTGCCAGCAGTGAAACATCACCCCTCCACTTT
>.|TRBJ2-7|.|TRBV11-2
CASSSSYEQYF
TGTGCCAGCAGCTCGAGTTACGAGCAGTACTTC
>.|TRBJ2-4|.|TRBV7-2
CASSSDSYIQYF
TGTGCCAGCAGCTCGGACAGTTACATTCAGTACTTC
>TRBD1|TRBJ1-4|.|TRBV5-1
CASSPRTGHNEKLFF
TGCGCCAGCAGCCCAAGGACAGGGCACAATGAAAAACTGTTTTTT